These 25 T cell receptor beta chains originate from one sample sequenced in a study of T cell repertoires in ileal Crohn's disease. Regarding time point: neoterminal ileum biopsy at postoperative endoscopy, about 6 months after surgery. This table comes from immunoSEQ multiplex PCR, and its TCRdb copy is limited to in-frame clones, with some not included. The table records 2,000 to 2,500 clones, around 84% of them present only once. The sequenced sample was ileal tissue. The receptor set was obtained from an adult with Crohn's disease.

This clone occurred a few times. The gene calls are TRBV6-1 and TRBJ1-6; TRBD1 is a possible D gene (6 bases). The V gene's germline CDR1 is MNHNS and CDR2 SASEGT. The CDR3 covers 15 residues. Deletions cut 1 base from V and 6 bases from J, with 10 bases between. The CDR3 DNA is TGTGCCAGCAGTGAAGTCGGCAGGGGTAATTCACCCCTCCACTTT. It specifies CASSEVGRGNSPLHF.

Here the CDR3 reads CASSPGTGPSYEQYF. The CDR3 coding sequence is TGTGCCAGCTCACCTGGGACAGGCCCCAGCTACGAGCAGTACTTC. The J gene is TRBJ2-7, the V gene TRBV18, with TRBD1 identical over 8 bases. This CDR3 has 15 amino acids. Germline V gene sequence: CDR1 KGHSH, CDR2 LQKENI. The V gene end was trimmed by 3 bases and the J gene end by 3 bases; junction bases not matched to a gene: 7.

This chain links TRBV4-1 with TRBJ2-5; D is possibly TRBD2 (6 bases). This CDR3 spans 14 amino acids. The germline V gene has CDR1 MGHRA and CDR2 YSYEKL. V was cut by 0 bases and J by 9 bases, with 14 bases left in between. CDR3 amino acids: CASSQEVSSGAQYF. Here the CDR3 DNA reads TGCGCCAGCAGCCAAGAGGTGTCTTCGGGAGCCCAGTACTTC.

This chain links TRBV7-8 with TRBJ1-5; the D is unclear. This CDR3 is 13 amino acids long. Germline CDR1 is SGHVS and CDR2 is FQNEAQ. Trimming removed 1 base from V and 4 bases from J, with 5 bases in between. The CDR3 here is CASSLDLNQPQHF. CDR3 nucleotide sequence: TGTGCCAGCAGCTTAGACTTGAATCAGCCCCAGCATTTT.

The V and J genes are TRBV2 and TRBJ1-1, with 8 bases lining up with TRBD1. Germline loops: CDR1 SNHLY, CDR2 FYNNEI. J was trimmed by 3 bases and V by 8 bases; bases with no gene match: 8. The CDR3 is 14 residues long. The CDR3 DNA follows: TGTGCCAGCTGGGGGGACAGGCTACACACTGAAGCTTTCTTT. This translates into CASWGDRLHTEAFF.

The chain carries TRBV25-1 and TRBJ2-3; TRBD2 is a possible D gene (5 bases). Trimming cost V 3 bases and J 1 base, with 17 bases left between them. The CDR3 sequence is 17 residues long. CDR1 and CDR2 from the germline V gene are MGHDK and SYGVNS. The DNA for the CDR3 is TGTGCCAGCAGTGAGAGTCGGGCTAGCCGGGGCACAGATACGCAGTATTTT. Translating gives CASSESRASRGTDTQYF. Filled out from reference TRBV25-1 and TRBJ2-3, the complete variable domain reads EADIYQTPRYLVIGTGKKITLECSQTMGHDKMYWYQQDPGMELHLIHYSYGVNSTEKGDLSSESTVSRIRTEHFPLTLESARPSHTSQYLCASSESRASRGTDTQYFGPGTRLTVL.

This clone was seen just once. The V and J genes are TRBV6-4 and TRBJ2-1; D uncertain. CDR1 is MRHNA and CDR2 is SNTAGT in the germline V gene. CDR3 length equals 11 residues. The germline V and J ends were trimmed by 10 bases and 7 bases, with 11 bases remaining between them. The DNA for the CDR3 is TGTGCCACCACGGCCGGGAATGAGCAGTTCTTC. This codes for CATTAGNEQFF.

The chain is built from TRBV5-6 and TRBJ2-5; the D is unclear. This CDR3 has 14 residues. With 4 bases removed from V and 5 bases from J, the gap between germline ends came to 15 bases. CDR1 SGHDT and CDR2 YYEEEE come from the germline V gene. CDR3 protein: CASSARGSRETQYF. In DNA form, the CDR3 reads TGTGCCAGCAGCGCCCGCGGTAGTAGGGAGACCCAGTACTTC.

Remarks on this clone: At one boundary the junction diverges from the germline segment, which might be a read error. The chain joins TRBV7-9 to TRBJ1-1; TRBD1 agrees at 7 bases. Germline V lookup: CDR1 SEHNR, CDR2 FQNEAQ (reference sequence). The CDR3 has 13 amino acids. Written as DNA, the CDR3 is TGTGCCAGCAGCGTACAGGGGAACACTGGAGCTTTCTTT. It encodes CASSVQGNTGAFF.

The chain joins TRBV27 to TRBJ2-5; D might be TRBD2 (6 bases). CDR1 is MNHEY, CDR2 SMNVEV, per germline (reference sequence). The ends were cut back, 2 bases at V and 0 bases at J, with 13 bases in the middle. There are 16 residues in the CDR3. CDR3 sequence: CASSLGGTGYQETQYF. The CDR3 region has the DNA TGTGCCAGCAGTTTAGGGGGGACGGGGTACCAAGAGACCCAGTACTTC.

The chain combines TRBV2 with TRBJ2-3; TRBD2 aligns across 8 bases. Looked up from germline, CDR1 is SNHLY and CDR2 is FYNNEI. V lost 6 bases, J lost 1 base, and 6 bases stayed unmatched. This CDR3 contains 15 residues. As DNA, the CDR3 is TGTGCCAGCAGCAGCGGGAGTAGAGGCACAGATACGCAGTATTTT. This encodes CASSSGSRGTDTQYF.

J is TRBJ2-1 and V is TRBV14, with TRBD2 matching over 10 bases. The CDR3 runs to 15 residues. The ends lost 1 base at V and 7 bases at J; junction bases unmatched: 4. CDR1 is SGHDN and CDR2 is FVKESK in the germline V gene. The CDR3 DNA reads TGTGCCAGCAGCCAAGGAAGCGGGAGGGTTAATGAGCAGTTCTTC. Amino acid sequence: CASSQGSGRVNEQFF.

The chain recombines TRBV2 with TRBJ2-7, with 7 bases that match TRBD2. The germline V gene has CDR1 SNHLY and CDR2 FYNNEI. V gave up 7 bases and J gave up 4 bases; unmatched junction bases: 10. CDR3 length: 14 residues. DNA of the CDR3: TGTGCCAGCACCTACACTTGGGAGGGATACGAGCAGTACTTC. Its protein is CASTYTWEGYEQYF.

The V gene is TRBV9, the J gene TRBJ2-5; 12 nucleotides match TRBD2. V was clipped by 4 bases and J by 4 bases; unmatched bases: 8. Germline V gene sequence: CDR1 SGDLS, CDR2 YYNGEE. The CDR3 loop spans 16 amino acids. This CDR3 is CASSPGLAGKGETQYF. The CDR3 DNA reads as TGTGCCAGCAGCCCAGGACTAGCGGGAAAGGGAGAGACCCAGTACTTC.

A few counts support this clone. The chain uses TRBV9 and TRBJ2-5, with D possibly TRBD2 on 6 matching bases. Deletions cut 2 bases from V and 5 bases from J, with 16 bases between. The CDR3 extends over 15 amino acids. The germline V gene has CDR1 SGDLS and CDR2 YYNGEE. Here the CDR3 DNA reads TGTGCCAGCAGCGTCCACGGGAGCTTCAGGGAGACCCAGTACTTC. This sequence encodes CASSVHGSFRETQYF.

Remarks on this clone: Other DNA sequences in the sample encode the same CDR3. The genes are TRBV4-2 and TRBJ2-7; D remains ambiguous. The germline V gene encodes CDR1 LGHNA and CDR2 YNFKEQ. The CDR3 spans 15 residues. The germline V and J ends were trimmed by 0 bases and 2 bases, with 11 bases remaining between them. CDR3 sequence: CASSQDLLGTYEQYF. In DNA form, the CDR3 reads TGTGCCAGCAGCCAAGATCTGCTTGGCACCTACGAGCAGTACTTC.

V is TRBV11-3 and J is TRBJ2-7; TRBD1 agrees at 8 bases. The CDR3 spans 15 residues. In germline, CDR1 is SGHNT, CDR2 YENEEA. With V trimmed by 5 bases and J by 3 bases, 9 bases remained unmatched. DNA of the CDR3: TGTGCCAGCAGCCCCAAGGCAGGGGGCTTCTACGAGCAGTACTTC. Protein sequence: CASSPKAGGFYEQYF.

This chain joins TRBV6-1 and TRBJ2-7; 14 bases are a match to TRBD2. The CDR3 is made up of 15 amino acids. V lost 3 bases and J lost 2; bases outside the gene matches: 0. Germline loops: CDR1 MNHNS, CDR2 SASEGT. The DNA for the CDR3 is TGTGCCAGCAGTGAGGGACTAGCGGGAGCCTACGAGCAGTACTTC. This translates into CASSEGLAGAYEQYF.

V and J are TRBV25-1 and TRBJ2-1, with TRBD2 identical over 7 bases. Germline-derived CDR1 and CDR2 are MGHDK and SYGVNS. The CDR3 is 12 residues long. Trimming cost V 6 bases and J 8 bases; bases outside gene matches: 4. CDR3 protein: CASSGLDDEQFF. The CDR3 DNA reads as TGTGCCAGCAGCGGACTAGATGATGAGCAGTTCTTC. Filled out from reference TRBV25-1 and TRBJ2-1, the complete variable domain reads EADIYQTPRYLVIGTGKKITLECSQTMGHDKMYWYQQDPGMELHLIHYSYGVNSTEKGDLSSESTVSRIRTEHFPLTLESARPSHTSQYLCASSGLDDEQFFGPGTRLTVL.

As DNA, the CDR3 is TGTGCCTGGAGTGGTGCTAGTCATGAGCAGTTCTTC. Protein sequence: CAWSGASHEQFF. The chain recombines TRBV30 with TRBJ2-1; no reliable D call. The CDR3 totals 12 residues. The V gene lost 1 base and the J gene lost 8 bases, with 9 bases spanning the gap. Per germline, CDR1 GTSNPN and CDR2 SVGIG (reference sequence).

The chain recombines TRBV25-1 with TRBJ2-5; D is perhaps TRBD2 (5 bases). This CDR3 is built from 13 residues. The germline V gene encodes CDR1 MGHDK and CDR2 SYGVNS. Trimming took 7 bases from V and 3 from J, leaving 12 bases between them. CDR3 loop: CASTLTGKETQYF. For the CDR3, the DNA is TGTGCCAGCACCCTCACGGGGAAAGAGACCCAGTACTTC.

The chain carries TRBV7-9 and TRBJ1-5, with D unresolved. The CDR3 is made up of 13 amino acids. CDR1 and CDR2 (germline): SEHNR, FQNEAQ (reference sequence). Trimming pared 1 base from V and 9 bases from J, leaving 10 bases between. CDR3 sequence: CASSLDGGRPQHF. The CDR3 DNA follows: TGTGCCAGCAGCTTAGATGGTGGGAGGCCCCAGCATTTT.

The V gene is TRBV29-1, the J gene TRBJ1-2; D is unclear. The germline V and J ends were trimmed by 3 bases and 1 base, with 9 bases remaining between them. There are 13 residues in the CDR3. CDR1 and CDR2 from the germline V gene are SQVTM and ANQGSEA. In DNA form, the CDR3 reads TGCAGCGTTGATGTCGGGGATAACTATGGCTACACCTTC. It codes for CSVDVGDNYGYTF.

The CDR3 DNA follows: TGCAGTGCTTACAGGACGGATACGCAGTATTTT. This gives the protein CSAYRTDTQYF. V is TRBV20-1 and J is TRBJ2-3, with D maybe TRBD1 (5 bases). Germline lookup yields CDR1 DFQATT and CDR2 SNEGSKA (reference sequence). Trimming removed 5 bases from V and 6 bases from J, with 9 bases in between. CDR3 size: 11 residues.

This clone was detected only a few times. The chain combines TRBV7-8 with TRBJ2-2; 9 positions agree with TRBD2. The CDR3 is 17 amino acids. V lost 1 base, J lost 3 bases, and 6 bases stayed unmatched. In germline, CDR1 is SGHVS, CDR2 FQNEAQ. The CDR3 spells CASSLGGGRAYTGELFF. In DNA form, the CDR3 reads TGTGCCAGCAGCTTAGGGGGCGGGAGGGCCTACACCGGGGAGCTGTTTTTT.